This TCR beta chain originates from a study of T cell changes during pregnancy in multiple sclerosis (dated by TCRdb to about 2019). Context from the whole study: The study examined how the T cell repertoire changed over the course of pregnancy in women with multiple sclerosis.

Via the germline V gene, CDR1 is SGHTA and CDR2 FQGNSA. The cysteine opens and the phenylalanine closes a CDR3 of 15 amino acids. Only CDR3 DNA is held: 45 bases, read in frame from base 1. V and J are truncated by 3 bases and 4 bases respectively, leaving an intervening sequence of 13 bases. Remarks on this clone: The antigen this receptor binds is unknown. No base qualities exist here, and no much larger clone lies one base off it.

The method behind the library was the immunoSEQ multiplex PCR assay. Held by TCRdb, this immuneACCESS table contains in-frame sequences only and omits some clones. Under half of the omission traces to an unresolved V gene where checked; the cause of the rest is unknown. In all, the sample holds about 73,000 clones, and around 90% of those were seen once. Roughly 2% of the sample comes from the top ten. The input for sequencing was peripheral blood, taken in the second trimester of pregnancy. The rearranged segments are TRBV7-2 and TRBJ1-5; the best D guess is TRBD1, with 5 bases matching. This receptor was identified in a female donor in good health, enrolled as a control in a pregnancy study. The CDR3 corresponds to CASSFAGRDNQPQHF. DNA sequence: TGTGCCAGCAGCTTTGCGGGACGTGATAATCAGCCCCAGCATTTT.